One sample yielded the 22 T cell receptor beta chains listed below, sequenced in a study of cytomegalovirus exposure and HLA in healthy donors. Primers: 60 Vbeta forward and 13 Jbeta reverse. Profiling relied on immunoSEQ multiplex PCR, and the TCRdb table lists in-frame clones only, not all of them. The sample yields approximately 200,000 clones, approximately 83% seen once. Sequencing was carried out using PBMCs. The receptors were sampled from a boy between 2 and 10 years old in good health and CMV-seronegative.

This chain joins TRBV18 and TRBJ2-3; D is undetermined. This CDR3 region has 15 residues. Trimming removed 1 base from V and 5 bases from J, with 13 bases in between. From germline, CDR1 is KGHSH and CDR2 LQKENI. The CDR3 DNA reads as TGTGCCAGCTCACCACTGTCCGGGTTCGAAGATACGCAGTATTTT. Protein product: CASSPLSGFEDTQYF.

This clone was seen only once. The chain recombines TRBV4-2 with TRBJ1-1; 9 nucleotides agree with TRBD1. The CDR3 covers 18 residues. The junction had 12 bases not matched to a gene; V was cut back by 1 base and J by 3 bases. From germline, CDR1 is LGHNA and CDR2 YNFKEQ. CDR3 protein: CASSQGTGQGRYDTEAFF. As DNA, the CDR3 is TGTGCCAGCAGCCAAGGGACCGGACAGGGGAGATACGACACTGAAGCTTTCTTT.

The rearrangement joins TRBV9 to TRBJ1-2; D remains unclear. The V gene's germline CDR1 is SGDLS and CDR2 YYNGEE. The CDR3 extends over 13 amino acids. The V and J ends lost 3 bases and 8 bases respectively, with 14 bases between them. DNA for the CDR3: TGTGCCAGCAGCGCAGGCACCCCTGGGGGCTACACCTTC. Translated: CASSAGTPGGYTF.

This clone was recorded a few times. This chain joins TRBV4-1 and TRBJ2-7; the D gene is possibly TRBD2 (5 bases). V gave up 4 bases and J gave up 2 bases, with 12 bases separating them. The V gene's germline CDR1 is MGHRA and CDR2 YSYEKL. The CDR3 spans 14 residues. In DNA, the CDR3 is TGCGCCAGCAGCCCCGGTGAACTAGCCTACGAGCAGTACTTC. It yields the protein CASSPGELAYEQYF.

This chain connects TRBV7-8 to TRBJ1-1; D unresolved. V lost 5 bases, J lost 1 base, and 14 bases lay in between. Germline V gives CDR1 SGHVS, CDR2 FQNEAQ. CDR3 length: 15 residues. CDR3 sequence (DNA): TGTGCCAGCAGCATGACGAGGCGGGGGAACACTGAAGCTTTCTTT. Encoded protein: CASSMTRRGNTEAFF.

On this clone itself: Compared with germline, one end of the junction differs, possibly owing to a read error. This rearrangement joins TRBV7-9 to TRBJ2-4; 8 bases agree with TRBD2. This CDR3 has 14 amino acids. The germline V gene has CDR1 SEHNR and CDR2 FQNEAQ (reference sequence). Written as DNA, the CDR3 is TGTGCCAGCAGCTCCATCAGCGGGGGCCCTCATCTGGCCTTC. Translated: CASSSISGGPHLAF.

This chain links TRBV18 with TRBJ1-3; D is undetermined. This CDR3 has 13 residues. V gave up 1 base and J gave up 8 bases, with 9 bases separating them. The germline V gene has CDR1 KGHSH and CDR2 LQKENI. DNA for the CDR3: TGTGCCAGCTCACCACTTGGGAGACACACCATATATTTT. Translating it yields CASSPLGRHTIYF.

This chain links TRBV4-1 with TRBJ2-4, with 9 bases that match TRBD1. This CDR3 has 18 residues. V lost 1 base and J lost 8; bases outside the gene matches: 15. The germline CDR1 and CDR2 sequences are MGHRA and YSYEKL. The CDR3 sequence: CASSQVPVPIDRGDIQYF. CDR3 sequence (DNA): TGCGCCAGCAGCCAAGTCCCCGTCCCTATAGACAGGGGGGACATTCAGTACTTC.

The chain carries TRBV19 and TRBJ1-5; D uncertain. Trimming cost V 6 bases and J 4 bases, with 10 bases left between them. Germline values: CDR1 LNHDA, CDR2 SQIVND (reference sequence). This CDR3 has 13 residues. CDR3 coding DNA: TGTGCCAGTAGGTCGTCTAGTAATCAGCCCCAGCATTTT. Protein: CASRSSSNQPQHF. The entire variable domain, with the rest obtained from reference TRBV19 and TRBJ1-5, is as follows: DGGITQSPKYLFRKEGQNVTLSCEQNLNHDAMYWYRQDPGQGLRLIYYSQIVNDFQKGDIAEGYSVSREKKESFPLTVTSAQKNPTAFYLCASRSSSNQPQHFGDGTRLSIL.

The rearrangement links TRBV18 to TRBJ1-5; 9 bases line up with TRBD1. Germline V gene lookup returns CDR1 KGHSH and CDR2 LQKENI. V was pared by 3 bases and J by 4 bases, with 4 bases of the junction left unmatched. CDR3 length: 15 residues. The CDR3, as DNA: TGTGCCAGCTCACCCGGGACAGGGATAAATCAGCCCCAGCATTTT. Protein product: CASSPGTGINQPQHF. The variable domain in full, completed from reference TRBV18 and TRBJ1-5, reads NAGVMQNPRHLVRRRGQEARLRCSPMKGHSHVYWYRQLPEEGLKFMVYLQKENIIDESGMPKERFSAEFPKEGPSILRIQQVVRGDSAAYFCASSPGTGINQPQHFGDGTRLSIL.

The CDR3 reads CASRPQGYGYTF. DNA for the CDR3: TGTGCCAGTAGGCCACAGGGTTATGGCTACACCTTC. The chain has TRBV19 and TRBJ1-2, with D perhaps matching TRBD1 (6 bases). The CDR3 contains 12 residues. Deletions cut 6 bases from V and 5 bases from J, with 10 bases between. Germline V gene data show CDR1 as LNHDA and CDR2 as SQIVND (reference sequence).

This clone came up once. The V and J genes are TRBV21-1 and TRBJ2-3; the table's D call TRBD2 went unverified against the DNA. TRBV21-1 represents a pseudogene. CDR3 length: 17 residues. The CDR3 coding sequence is TGTGCCAGCAGCAATAGGGTTGGCGGGGGGGACTCAGATACGCAGTATTTT. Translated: CASSNRVGGGDSDTQYF.

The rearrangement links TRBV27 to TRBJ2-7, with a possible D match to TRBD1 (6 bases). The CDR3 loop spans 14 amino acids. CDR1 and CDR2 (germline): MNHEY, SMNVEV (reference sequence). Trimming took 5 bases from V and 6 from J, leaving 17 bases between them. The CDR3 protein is CASSIKTGFGEQYF. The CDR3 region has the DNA TGTGCCAGCAGTATCAAGACAGGTTTCGGCGAGCAGTACTTC.

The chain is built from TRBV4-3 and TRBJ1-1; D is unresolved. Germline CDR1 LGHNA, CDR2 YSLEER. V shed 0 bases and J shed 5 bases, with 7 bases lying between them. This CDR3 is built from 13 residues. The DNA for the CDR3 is TGCGCCAGCAGCCAAGAACAGTTTACTGAAGCTTTCTTT. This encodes CASSQEQFTEAFF.

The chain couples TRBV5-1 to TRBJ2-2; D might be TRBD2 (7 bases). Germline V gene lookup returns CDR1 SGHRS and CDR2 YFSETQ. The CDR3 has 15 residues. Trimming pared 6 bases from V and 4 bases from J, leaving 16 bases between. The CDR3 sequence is CASTTAGAGTGELFF. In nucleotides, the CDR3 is TGCGCCAGCACCACGGCGGGGGCCGGCACCGGGGAGCTGTTTTTT.

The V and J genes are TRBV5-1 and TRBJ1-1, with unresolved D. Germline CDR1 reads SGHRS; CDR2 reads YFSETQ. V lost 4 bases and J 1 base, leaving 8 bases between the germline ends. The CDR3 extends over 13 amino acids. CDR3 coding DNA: TGCGCCAGCAGCCCCTCCCCGAACACTGAAGCTTTCTTT. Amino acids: CASSPSPNTEAFF. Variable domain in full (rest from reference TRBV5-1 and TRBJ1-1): KAGVTQTPRYLIKTRGQQVTLSCSPISGHRSVSWYQQTPGQGLQFLFEYFSETQRNKGNFPGRFSGRQFSNSRSEMNVSTLELGDSALYLCASSPSPNTEAFFGQGTRLTVV.

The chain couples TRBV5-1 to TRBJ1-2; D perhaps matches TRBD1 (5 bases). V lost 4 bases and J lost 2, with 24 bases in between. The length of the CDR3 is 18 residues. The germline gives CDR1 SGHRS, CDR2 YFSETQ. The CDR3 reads CASSRGDGKIRGNYGYTF. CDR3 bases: TGCGCCAGCAGCCGCGGGGACGGTAAAATAAGGGGAAACTATGGCTACACCTTC.

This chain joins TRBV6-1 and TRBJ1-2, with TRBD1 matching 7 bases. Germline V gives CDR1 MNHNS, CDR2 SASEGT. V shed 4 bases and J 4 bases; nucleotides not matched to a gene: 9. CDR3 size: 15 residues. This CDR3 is CASSAYRGPSYGYTF. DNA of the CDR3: TGTGCCAGCAGTGCTTACAGGGGACCTAGCTATGGCTACACCTTC.

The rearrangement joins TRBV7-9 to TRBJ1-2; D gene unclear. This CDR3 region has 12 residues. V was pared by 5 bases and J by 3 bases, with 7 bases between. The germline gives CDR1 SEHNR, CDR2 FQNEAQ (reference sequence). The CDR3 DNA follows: TGTGCCAGCAGCCTCCCGGACTATGGCTACACCTTC. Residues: CASSLPDYGYTF.

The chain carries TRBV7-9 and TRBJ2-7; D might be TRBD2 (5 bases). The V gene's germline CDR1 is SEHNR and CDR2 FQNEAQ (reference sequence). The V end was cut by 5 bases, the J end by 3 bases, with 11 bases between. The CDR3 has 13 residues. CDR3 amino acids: CASSAGRYYEQYF. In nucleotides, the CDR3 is TGTGCCAGCAGCGCGGGTCGATACTACGAGCAGTACTTC.

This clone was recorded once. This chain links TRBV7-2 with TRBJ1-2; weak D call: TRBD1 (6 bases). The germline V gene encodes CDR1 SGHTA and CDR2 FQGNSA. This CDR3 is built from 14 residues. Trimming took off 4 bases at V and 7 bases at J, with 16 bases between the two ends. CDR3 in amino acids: CASSSIQGMVGYTF. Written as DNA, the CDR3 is TGTGCCAGCAGCTCGATTCAGGGGATGGTTGGCTACACCTTC.

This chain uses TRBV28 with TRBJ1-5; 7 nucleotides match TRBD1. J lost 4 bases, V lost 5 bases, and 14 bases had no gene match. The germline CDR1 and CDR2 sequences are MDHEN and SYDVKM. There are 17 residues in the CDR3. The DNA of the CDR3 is TGTGCCAGCAGTCCCCCCCGAACCCTGACAGGGAATCAGCCCCAGCATTTT. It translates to CASSPPRTLTGNQPQHF.